In this sample, the clone carrying this T cell receptor (beta chain) turned up a few times. Its specificity is not known. This sample was included in a study of identical twins. Whole-study findings and limits: Cross-sectional statistics underpinned the conclusions; the same donors were not followed. Insertions were fewer in abundant cord blood beta clonotypes, whereas memory repertoires showed none of this pattern.

Through template switching, a universal primer site was introduced, and the cDNA contained unique molecular identifiers. Each CDR3 protein gets one entry after TCRdb re-called the 5' RACE reads with MiXCR. The sample has around 550,000 distinct CDR3 sequences, roughly 15% seen once. Germline values: CDR1 MNHNS, CDR2 SASEGT. V was cut by 7 bases and J by 5 bases, with 20 bases left in between. The CDR3 length is 15 residues. The data were also submitted as part of a second study, on yellow fever vaccine responses in identical twins.

This sequence originates from a woman younger than 30 in good health. The sample comprised CD4+ T cells sorted from blood. The V call is TRBV6-1, the J call TRBJ1-2; the D gene is possibly TRBD1 (6 bases). The DNA of the CDR3 is TGTGCCAGCACCGCAGGGGTTCTACCCCGGTATGGCTACACCTTC. This encodes CASTAGVLPRYGYTF.